This entry lists 25 T cell receptor beta chains sequenced from one sample in a study of regulatory T cells in long-lasting Graves disease. The time point: newly diagnosed GD, antithyroid drugs for less than 3 months. RNA extracted from PBMCs served as the sequencing template. Library construction for TCR beta used iRepertoire HTBI primers and Arm-PCR of CDR3 regions. Via MiXCR, TCRdb re-called the multiplex PCR reads, giving one row per CDR3 protein. This table has over 450,000 distinct CDR3 sequences, 9.5% to 15% appearing once. The same sample was also used in a study of T cells in Graves' hyperthyroidism and ophthalmopathy.

The sample in question was peripheral blood mononuclear cells (PBMCs), obtained at new diagnosis, from a patient treated with antithyroid drugs. The source is a woman aged 25 to 45 with Graves disease.

This chain uses TRBV5-5 with TRBJ2-7; no reliable D call. The V end was cut by 4 bases, the J end by 5 bases, with 16 bases between. The CDR3 covers 14 residues. Looked up from germline, CDR1 is SGHKS and CDR2 is YYEKEE (reference sequence). The CDR3 region is CASSPSSLANEQYF. DNA of the CDR3: TGTGCCAGCAGCCCTTCGTCCCTTGCCAACGAGCAGTACTTC.

The sample holds many counts of this clonotype. The chain carries TRBV2 and TRBJ1-1, with D perhaps matching TRBD1 (6 bases). This CDR3 has 15 residues. V shed 3 bases and J shed 1 base, with 12 bases lying between them. The germline gives CDR1 SNHLY, CDR2 FYNNEI. DNA for the CDR3: TGTGCCAGCAGTGATCAGGGGCTGGCGAACACTGAAGCTTTCTTT. Residues: CASSDQGLANTEAFF.

This clonotype occurred many times. The chain links TRBV11-2 to TRBJ2-7; TRBD2 aligns across 7 bases. J gave up 3 bases and V 0 bases, and 11 bases lay outside the gene matches. This CDR3 has 17 amino acids. The germline V gene has CDR1 SGHAT and CDR2 FQNNGV. CDR3 region: CASSLDGGRLAVYEQYF. CDR3 nucleotide sequence: TGTGCCAGCAGCTTAGATGGGGGGAGACTAGCAGTCTACGAGCAGTACTTC.

V gene TRBV20-1 combines with J gene TRBJ2-3, with 10 bases identical to TRBD2. With 0 bases clipped from V and 6 bases from J, the junction kept 9 bases outside the gene matches. Germline CDR1 and CDR2: DFQATT and SNEGSKA (reference sequence). CDR3 length equals 16 residues. The CDR3 bases are TGCAGTGCTAGAGATTGGAGCGGGAGGGCCGGGGATACGCAGTATTTT. Its translation is CSARDWSGRAGDTQYF.

This clonotype was recorded a few times. CDR3 bases: TGTGCCAGCAGACCCTTCGACAGGGAAGATACGCAGTATTTT. It is translated as CASRPFDREDTQYF. The J gene is TRBJ2-3, the V gene TRBV6-1, with 7 positions matching TRBD1. The CDR3 covers 14 residues. Per the germline V gene, CDR1 is MNHNS and CDR2 is SASEGT. Trimming removed 6 bases from V and 5 bases from J; junction bases left unmatched: 8.

This clonotype came up many times. The chain couples TRBV29-1 to TRBJ1-1; D is ambiguous. The CDR3 totals 13 residues. V gave up 4 bases and J gave up 8 bases, with 17 bases separating them. CDR1 and CDR2 from the germline V gene are SQVTM and ANQGSEA. The CDR3 sequence: CSVVVVDGTEAFF. The CDR3 DNA follows: TGCAGCGTTGTGGTTGTAGACGGAACGGAAGCTTTCTTT.

The CDR3 bases are TGCGCCAGCAGCTCCCCCCGCGGTCAGCTGTTTTTT. Its translation: CASSSPRGQLFF. The J gene is TRBJ2-2, the V gene TRBV5-1; D gene uncertain. The germline V and J ends were trimmed by 3 bases and 12 bases, with 12 bases remaining between them. CDR3 length equals 12 residues. Germline V gene sequence: CDR1 SGHRS, CDR2 YFSETQ. Drawing the rest from reference TRBV5-1 and TRBJ2-2, the complete variable domain is KAGVTQTPRYLIKTRGQQVTLSCSPISGHRSVSWYQQTPGQGLQFLFEYFSETQRNKGNFPGRFSGRQFSNSRSEMNVSTLELGDSALYLCASSSPRGQLFFGEGSRLTVL.

The gene calls are TRBV20-1 and TRBJ1-1; D ambiguous. V lost 4 bases and J 5 bases, leaving 11 bases between the germline ends. CDR3 size: 12 residues. CDR1 is DFQATT and CDR2 is SNEGSKA in the germline V gene (reference sequence). CDR3 DNA: TGCAGTGCTAAAGAGGGTGTTACTGAAGCTTTCTTT. It translates to CSAKEGVTEAFF.

This clonotype showed up many times. The rearrangement joins TRBV28 to TRBJ1-4; tentatively, D is TRBD1 (5 bases). Germline CDR1 and CDR2: MDHEN and SYDVKM. The CDR3 is made up of 15 amino acids. V lost 5 bases and J lost 8, with 18 bases in between. The CDR3 DNA reads as TGTGCCAGCAGTACCCTCAAGAAGGGGAAAGAAAAACTGTTTTTT. Its protein product is CASSTLKKGKEKLFF.

The V call is TRBV7-9, the J call TRBJ2-4; D is undetermined. The ends were cut back, 1 base at V and 2 bases at J, with 3 bases in the middle. This CDR3 spans 13 amino acids. The germline gives CDR1 SEHNR, CDR2 FQNEAQ (reference sequence). CDR3 sequence (DNA): TGTGCCAGCAGCTTAGATCCCAAAAACATTCAGTACTTC. Protein: CASSLDPKNIQYF. The complete variable domain, with remaining parts taken from reference TRBV7-9 and TRBJ2-4, reads DTGVSQNPRHKITKRGQNVTFRCDPISEHNRLYWYRQTLGQGPEFLTYFQNEAQLEKSRLLSDRFSAERPKGSFSTLEIQRTEQGDSAMYLCASSLDPKNIQYFGAGTRLSVL.

This clonotype was observed many times. The chain recombines TRBV29-1 with TRBJ2-7; 9 bases line up with TRBD1. The J segment lost 5 bases and the V segment lost 5 bases, leaving 10 bases of the junction unmatched. This CDR3 has 14 amino acids. Germline lookup yields CDR1 SQVTM and CDR2 ANQGSEA. CDR3 in amino acids: CSVIPRDRVHEQYF. The CDR3 bases are TGCAGCGTTATCCCCCGGGACAGGGTCCACGAGCAGTACTTC.

This clonotype was observed many times. This chain joins TRBV27 and TRBJ1-4; D gene ambiguous. V lost 3 bases and J 2 bases, leaving 10 bases between the germline ends. The CDR3 length is 15 residues. The germline CDR1 and CDR2 sequences are MNHEY and SMNVEV (reference sequence). CDR3 protein: CASSLFKRTNEKLFF. The CDR3 DNA is TGTGCCAGCAGTTTGTTCAAGCGGACTAATGAAAAACTGTTTTTT.

Only a few counts were recorded for this clonotype. The chain links TRBV5-8 to TRBJ2-1, with D maybe TRBD1 (6 bases). CDR3 length: 15 residues. Trimming shortened V by 1 base and J by 7 bases, and 15 bases separated the two germline ends. Germline CDR1 reads SGHTS; CDR2 reads YDEGEE. In nucleotides, the CDR3 is TGTGCCAGCAGCTTGACATTGACAGGCCTGAATGAGCAGTTCTTC. This codes for CASSLTLTGLNEQFF.

This clonotype came up a few times. Sequence at one end of the junction differs from germline and may be a read error. The chain recombines TRBV7-9 with TRBJ2-7; 13 nucleotides agree with TRBD2. CDR1 is SEHNR, CDR2 FQNEAQ, per germline (reference sequence). The CDR3 totals 16 residues. CDR3 in amino acids: CAGSSALAGGPYEQYF. CDR3 coding DNA: TGTGCCGGCAGCTCGGCACTAGCGGGAGGGCCCTACGAGCAGTACTTC.

This clonotype was detected many times. This rearrangement joins TRBV19 to TRBJ2-2; TRBD1 might be the D (5 bases). The germline V gene encodes CDR1 LNHDA and CDR2 SQIVND (reference sequence). V was shortened by 8 bases and J by 4 bases, with 8 bases between the two germline ends. The CDR3 covers 12 residues. In DNA, the CDR3 is TGTGCCAGTCAGGGTTTCACCGGGGAGCTGTTTTTT. It yields the protein CASQGFTGELFF.

This clonotype came up many times. The V call is TRBV20-1, the J call TRBJ2-3; no reliable D call. Per the germline V gene, CDR1 is DFQATT and CDR2 is SNEGSKA (reference sequence). The CDR3 sequence is 11 residues long. V lost 5 bases to trimming and J lost 5 bases, with 8 bases between them. In nucleotides, the CDR3 is TGCAGTGCTCCTCTAGTAGATACGCAGTATTTT. It translates to CSAPLVDTQYF.

This clonotype was seen many times. The rearrangement uses TRBV20-1 and TRBJ2-1, with 7 bases fitting TRBD2. The J segment lost 10 bases and the V segment lost 0 bases, leaving 9 bases of the junction unmatched. This CDR3 spans 14 amino acids. In germline, CDR1 is DFQATT, CDR2 SNEGSKA (reference sequence). In DNA form, the CDR3 reads TGCAGTGCTAGAGACCTCGGAGGAGCGGGAGAGCAGTTCTTC. Translation gives CSARDLGGAGEQFF.

This clonotype showed up just once. This rearrangement joins TRBV2 to TRBJ2-1; TRBD2 matches at 8 bases. The CDR3 consists of 14 residues. V trimming: 7 bases; J trimming: 8 bases; junction bases outside the gene matches: 10. The germline V gene encodes CDR1 SNHLY and CDR2 FYNNEI. This CDR3 reads CASNKFSGKYEQFF. The CDR3 DNA sequence: TGTGCCAGCAACAAATTTAGCGGGAAGTATGAGCAGTTCTTC.

This rearrangement joins TRBV20-1 to TRBJ1-5, with 7 bases aligning to TRBD1. Germline assignment: CDR1 DFQATT and CDR2 SNEGSKA (reference sequence). This CDR3 contains 14 residues. The V gene end was trimmed by 1 base and the J gene end by 8 bases; junction bases not matched to a gene: 8. CDR3 protein: CSARVRTGVKPQHF. Here the CDR3 DNA reads TGCAGTGCTAGAGTTAGAACAGGGGTAAAGCCCCAGCATTTT.

This clonotype was seen a few times. J is TRBJ2-5 and V is TRBV7-9; D tentatively reads TRBD1 or TRBD2 (7 bases each). The CDR3 loop spans 13 amino acids. The germline V and J ends were trimmed by 4 bases and 7 bases, with 13 bases remaining between them. Germline V gene data show CDR1 as SEHNR and CDR2 as FQNEAQ (reference sequence). This CDR3 reads CASSSGGDGTQYF. CDR3 bases: TGTGCCAGCAGCTCAGGGGGGGACGGGACCCAGTACTTC.

This clonotype appeared many times. The chain uses TRBV9 and TRBJ2-3; 14 positions match TRBD2. Trimming cost V 3 bases and J 4 bases; bases outside gene matches: 7. Germline values: CDR1 SGDLS, CDR2 YYNGEE. CDR3 length: 17 amino acids. For the CDR3, the DNA is TGTGCCAGCAGCGCCGGGACTAGCGGGAGTATTGCAGATACGCAGTATTTT. It specifies CASSAGTSGSIADTQYF. Full variable domain (missing parts from reference TRBV9 and TRBJ2-3): DSGVTQTPKHLITATGQRVTLRCSPRSGDLSVYWYQQSLDQGLQFLIQYYNGEERAKGNILERFSAQQFPDLHSELNLSSLELGDSALYFCASSAGTSGSIADTQYFGPGTRLTVL.

In its sample, this clonotype was seen many times. This chain connects TRBV27 to TRBJ2-3, with 7 bases fitting TRBD2. V lost 6 bases and J lost 4; bases outside the gene matches: 4. Germline V gene lookup returns CDR1 MNHEY and CDR2 SMNVEV (reference sequence). This CDR3 has 13 amino acids. The CDR3: CASRPLAADTQYF. The CDR3 region has the DNA TGTGCCAGCAGGCCCCTAGCGGCAGATACGCAGTATTTT.

This clonotype was detected only a few times. The chain links TRBV4-1 to TRBJ1-5; D is undetermined. The CDR3 sequence is 14 residues long. V was cut by 0 bases and J by 4 bases, with 7 bases left in between. The germline V gene has CDR1 MGHRA and CDR2 YSYEKL. This CDR3 is CASSQDVRNQPQHF. In DNA, the CDR3 is TGCGCCAGCAGCCAAGACGTTCGGAATCAGCCCCAGCATTTT.

This clonotype occurred many times. The chain uses TRBV10-3 and TRBJ2-7; D might be TRBD2 (6 bases). The CDR3 contains 13 residues. The germline CDR1 and CDR2 sequences are ENHRY and SYGVKD. The germline V and J ends were trimmed by 7 bases and 6 bases, with 16 bases remaining between them. The CDR3 nucleotides are TGTGCCATCAACCTAGGAGGAGGGACCGAGCAGTACTTC. Its translation: CAINLGGGTEQYF.

This clonotype turned up a few times. This rearrangement joins TRBV7-3 to TRBJ2-3; D is unclear. The V end lost 2 bases, the J end lost 1 base, and 13 bases lay between the germline ends. The CDR3 totals 16 residues. Germline V gene sequence: CDR1 SGHTA, CDR2 FQGTGA. CDR3 sequence reads: CASSLGFRVGTDTQYF. The CDR3 region has the DNA TGTGCCAGCAGCTTAGGGTTTAGGGTGGGCACAGATACGCAGTATTTT.